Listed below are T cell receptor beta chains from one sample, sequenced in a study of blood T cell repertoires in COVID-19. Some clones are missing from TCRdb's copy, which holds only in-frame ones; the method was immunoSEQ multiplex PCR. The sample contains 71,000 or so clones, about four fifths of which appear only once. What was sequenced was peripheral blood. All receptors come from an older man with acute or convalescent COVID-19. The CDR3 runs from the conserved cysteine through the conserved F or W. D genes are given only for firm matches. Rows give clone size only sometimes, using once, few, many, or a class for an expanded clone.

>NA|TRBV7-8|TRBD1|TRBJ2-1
CASSWTGGIYNEQFF
TGTGCCAGCAGCTGGACAGGGGGCATCTACAATGAGCAGTTCTTC
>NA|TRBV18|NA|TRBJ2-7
CASSPADSPTEQYF
TGTGCCAGCTCTCCGGCGGACAGTCCTACCGAGCAGTACTTC
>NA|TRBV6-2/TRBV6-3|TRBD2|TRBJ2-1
CASSYSGTSGINEQFF
TGTGCCAGCAGTTACTCCGGGACTAGCGGGATAAATGAGCAGTTCTTC
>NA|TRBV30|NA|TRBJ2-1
CAWSVASYNEQFF
TGTGCCTGGAGTGTCGCTAGCTACAATGAGCAGTTCTTC
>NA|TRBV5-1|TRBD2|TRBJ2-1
CASSLRRESRADNEQFF
TGCGCCAGCAGCTTGCGGCGGGAGAGCCGCGCGGACAATGAGCAGTTCTTC
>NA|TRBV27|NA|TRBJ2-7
CASSFRSRLSSYEQYF
TGTGCCAGCAGTTTCCGGTCCCGGTTGAGCTCCTACGAGCAGTACTTC
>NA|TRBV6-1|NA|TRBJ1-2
CASSEVEGVYGYTF
TGTGCCAGCAGTGAGGTCGAGGGGGTCTATGGCTACACCTTC
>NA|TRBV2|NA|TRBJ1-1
CASMSPGGTEAFF
TGTGCCAGCATGTCGCCCGGTGGCACTGAAGCTTTCTTT
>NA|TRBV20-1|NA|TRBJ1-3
CSASLLTSGNTIYF
TGCAGTGCTAGTTTACTGACTTCTGGAAACACCATATATTTT
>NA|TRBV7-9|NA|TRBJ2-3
CASSKGGLGSDTQYF
TGTGCCAGCTCAAAAGGGGGACTTGGGTCAGATACGCAGTATTTT
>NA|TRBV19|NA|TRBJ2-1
CASKKEALAHEQFF
TGTGCCAGTAAGAAGGAAGCCCTAGCCCATGAGCAGTTCTTC
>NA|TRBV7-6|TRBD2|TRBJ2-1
CASSFISGSGGEQFF
TGTGCCAGCAGCTTCATTAGCGGGAGCGGAGGTGAGCAGTTCTTC
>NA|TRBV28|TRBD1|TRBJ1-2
CASRDGTGNGYTF
TGTGCCAGCAGGGATGGGACAGGGAATGGCTACACCTTC
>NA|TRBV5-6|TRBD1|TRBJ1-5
CASSLRTGGNQPQHF
TGTGCCAGCAGCTTGAGGACAGGGGGCAATCAGCCCCAGCATTTT
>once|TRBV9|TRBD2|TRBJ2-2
CASSVGPRGGRRTGELFF
TGTGCCAGCAGCGTAGGCCCCCGGGGCGGGAGGCGGACCGGGGAGCTGTTTTTT
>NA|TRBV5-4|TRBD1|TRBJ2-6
CASSWGQGAPGANVLTF
TGTGCCAGCAGCTGGGGACAGGGGGCGCCTGGGGCCAACGTCCTGACTTTC
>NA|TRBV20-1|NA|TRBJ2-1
CSVKIYNEQFF
TGCAGTGTAAAAATCTACAATGAGCAGTTCTTC
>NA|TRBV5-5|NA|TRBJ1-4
CASSFQGISEKLFF
TGTGCCAGCAGCTTTCAGGGGATCAGTGAAAAACTGTTTTTT
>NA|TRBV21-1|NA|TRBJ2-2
CASSKYTNTGELFF
TGTGCCAGCAGCAAGTACACGAACACCGGGGAGCTGTTTTTT
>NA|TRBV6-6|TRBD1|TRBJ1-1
CASTDRGPRQAFF
TGTGCCAGCACCGACAGGGGGCCGCGTCAAGCTTTCTTT
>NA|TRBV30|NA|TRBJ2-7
CAWSRSGRDSGDEQYF
TGTGCCTGGAGTAGGAGCGGGCGGGATAGCGGCGACGAGCAGTACTTC
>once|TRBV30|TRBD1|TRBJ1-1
CAWRAGQGAPRNTEAFF
TGTGCCTGGAGGGCTGGACAGGGGGCCCCGAGGAACACTGAAGCTTTCTTT
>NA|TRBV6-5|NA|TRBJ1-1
CASSRGGTEAFF
TGTGCCAGCAGCCGGGGTGGAACTGAAGCTTTCTTT